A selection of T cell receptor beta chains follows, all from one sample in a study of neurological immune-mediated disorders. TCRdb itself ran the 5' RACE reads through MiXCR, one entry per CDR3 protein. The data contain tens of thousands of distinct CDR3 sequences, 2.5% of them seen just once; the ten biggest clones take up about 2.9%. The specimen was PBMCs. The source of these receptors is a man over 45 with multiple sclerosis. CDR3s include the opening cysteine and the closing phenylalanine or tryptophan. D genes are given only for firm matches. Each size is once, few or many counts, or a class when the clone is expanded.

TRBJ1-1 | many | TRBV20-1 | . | CSAWDNPNTEAFF | TGCAGTGCTTGGGACAATCCGAACACTGAAGCTTTCTTT
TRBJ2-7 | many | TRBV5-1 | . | CASSPTGEAYEQYF | TGCGCCAGCAGCCCTACCGGGGAGGCCTACGAGCAGTACTTC
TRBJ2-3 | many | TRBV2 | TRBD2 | CASSEVSGGSDTQYF | TGTGCCAGCAGTGAAGTTAGCGGGGGTTCTGATACGCAGTATTTT
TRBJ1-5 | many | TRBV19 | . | CASSIFRDNQPQHF | TGTGCCAGTAGTATATTCAGGGACAATCAGCCCCAGCATTTT
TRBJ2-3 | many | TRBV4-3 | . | CASSQTSPSTDTQYF | TGCGCCAGCAGCCAAACATCCCCTAGCACAGATACGCAGTATTTT
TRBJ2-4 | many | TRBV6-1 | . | CASRTGGAGGNIQYF | TGTGCCAGCAGAACAGGGGGGGCTGGTGGAAACATTCAGTACTTC
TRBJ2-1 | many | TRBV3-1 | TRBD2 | CASSPTSGGAGEQFF | TGTGCCAGCAGCCCGACAAGCGGGGGGGCTGGGGAGCAGTTCTTC
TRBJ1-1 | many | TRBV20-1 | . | CSARNFVAGGTEAFF | TGCAGTGCTAGAAATTTTGTGGCAGGAGGAACTGAAGCTTTCTTT
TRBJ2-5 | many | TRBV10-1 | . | CASSRTVQETQYF | TGCGCCAGCAGCAGGACTGTACAAGAGACCCAGTACTTC
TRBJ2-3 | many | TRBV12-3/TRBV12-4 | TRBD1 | CASSTGGSADTQYF | TGTGCCAGCAGTACAGGGGGCTCGGCAGATACGCAGTATTTT
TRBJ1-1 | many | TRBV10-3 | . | CAISSGDPEAFF | TGTGCCATCAGTTCAGGGGATCCTGAAGCTTTCTTT
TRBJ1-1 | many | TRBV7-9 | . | CASSSGLTPEAFF | TGTGCCAGCAGCTCCGGGTTGACTCCTGAAGCTTTCTTT
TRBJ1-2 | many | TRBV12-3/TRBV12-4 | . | CASSFGGYYGYTF | TGTGCCAGCAGTTTTGGAGGTTACTATGGCTACACCTTC
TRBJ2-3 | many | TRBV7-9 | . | CASSFYPPSTDTQYF | TGTGCCAGCAGCTTTTACCCGCCTTCCACAGATACGCAGTATTTT
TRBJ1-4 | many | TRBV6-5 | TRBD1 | CASSYRTGEKLFF | TGTGCCAGCAGTTACCGGACAGGGGAAAAACTGTTTTTT
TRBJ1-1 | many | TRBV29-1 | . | CSVDGVGTEAFF | TGCAGCGTTGACGGGGTAGGCACTGAAGCTTTCTTT
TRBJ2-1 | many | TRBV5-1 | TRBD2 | CASSIGTSPYNEQFF | TGCGCCAGCAGCATTGGGACTAGTCCATACAATGAGCAGTTCTTC
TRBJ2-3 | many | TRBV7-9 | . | CASSQQQNTQYF | TGTGCCAGCAGCCAACAGCAGAATACGCAGTATTTT
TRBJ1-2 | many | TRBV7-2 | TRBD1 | CASRYNDRGDGYTF | TGTGCCAGCAGATACAATGACAGGGGTGATGGCTACACCTTC
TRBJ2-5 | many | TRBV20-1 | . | CSARDLQGGQETQYF | TGCAGTGCTAGAGATTTGCAGGGAGGTCAAGAGACCCAGTACTTC
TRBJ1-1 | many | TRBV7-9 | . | CASSLDLNTEAFF | TGTGCCAGCAGCTTAGATCTGAACACTGAAGCTTTCTTT
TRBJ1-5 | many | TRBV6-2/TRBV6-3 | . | CASRVTGNQPQHF | TGTGCCAGCAGAGTTACAGGCAATCAGCCCCAGCATTTT
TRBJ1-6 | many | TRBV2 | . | CASSAGRDSPLHF | TGTGCCAGCAGTGCAGGAAGGGATTCACCCCTCCACTTT
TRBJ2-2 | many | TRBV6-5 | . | CASSYSTVGYTGELFF | TGTGCCAGCAGTTACTCGACTGTGGGGTACACCGGGGAGCTGTTTTTT
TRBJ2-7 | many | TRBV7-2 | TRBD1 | CASSLRQGAYEQYF | TGTGCCAGCAGCTTGCGGCAGGGGGCCTACGAGCAGTACTTC
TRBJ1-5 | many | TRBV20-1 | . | CSARVFGGVSNQPQHF | TGCAGTGCTAGAGTGTTCGGGGGAGTGAGCAATCAGCCCCAGCATTTT
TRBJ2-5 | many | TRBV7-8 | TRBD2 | CASSLSPSGGAKETQYF | TGTGCCAGCAGCTTAAGCCCTAGCGGGGGGGCCAAAGAGACCCAGTACTTC
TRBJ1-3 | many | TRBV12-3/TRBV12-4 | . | CASSYMGGNTIYF | TGTGCCAGCAGCTATATGGGCGGGAACACCATATATTTT
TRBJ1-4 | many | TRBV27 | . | CASRVDATNEKLFF | TGTGCCAGCAGGGTCGATGCAACTAATGAAAAACTGTTTTTT
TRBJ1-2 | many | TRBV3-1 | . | CASSPGDYGYTF | TGTGCCAGCAGCCCGGGAGACTATGGCTACACCTTC
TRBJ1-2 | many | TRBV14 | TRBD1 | CASSTGGWGYTF | TGTGCCAGCAGCACAGGGGGCTGGGGCTACACCTTC